This TCR beta chain derives from a study of human T cells and chemical hapten exposure. Germline CDR1 and CDR2: SGHRS and YFSETQ. The CDR3 runs 15 residues. The germline V and J ends were trimmed by 4 bases and 0 bases, with 11 bases remaining between them. Study conclusions and caveats: DPC sensitization did not alter TCRs above 1 in 1000 frequency.

Time point here: healthy volunteer bleed at 2 weeks. Whole blood, unfractionated, served as the material for total RNA extraction. The library attached unique molecular identifiers to individual cDNA molecules. TCRdb processed the RACE reads anew with MiXCR; each CDR3 protein has one entry. The sample has about 130,000 distinct CDR3 sequences, approximately 9% seen once. This clonotype was seen only a few times. As yet, its antigen is unknown. This clonotype originated in a male donor in good health. Some clones in this sample may be carry-over from other donors' samples. Sequencing was carried out using whole blood. The J gene is TRBJ1-3, the V gene TRBV5-1, with D unresolved. This CDR3 is CASSPDLTSGNTIYF. CDR3 bases: TGCGCCAGCAGCCCCGACCTAACCTCTGGAAACACCATATATTTT.